These 28 T cell receptor beta chains came from one sample sequenced in a study of blood T cell repertoires in COVID-19. Generated by immunoSEQ multiplex PCR, the TCRdb table keeps only in-frame clones and is missing some. Seen here are just under 55,000 clones, around nine tenths observed once, and the top ten hold 8.4%. Material: peripheral blood. All receptors come from a woman aged 40 to 50 with active COVID-19.

V gene TRBV7-2 combines with J gene TRBJ1-1, with 7 nucleotides matching TRBD1. V was pared by 2 bases and J by 0 bases, with 9 bases of the junction left unmatched. This CDR3 has 17 residues. CDR1 is SGHTA and CDR2 is FQGNSA in the germline V gene. The CDR3 DNA follows: TGTGCCAGCAGCTTAACTGGTGACAGGGTGATGAACACTGAAGCTTTCTTT. Translation: CASSLTGDRVMNTEAFF. The full variable domain, its missing parts supplied by reference TRBV7-2 and TRBJ1-1, is GAGVSQSPSNKVTEKGKDVELRCDPISGHTALYWYRQSLGQGLEFLIYFQGNSAPDKSGLPSDRFSAERTGGSVSTLTIQRTQQEDSAVYLCASSLTGDRVMNTEAFFGQGTRLTVV.

This clone was seen only a few times. The chain couples TRBV19 to TRBJ1-2, with TRBD1 as a possible D gene (6 bases). CDR1 and CDR2 from the germline V gene are LNHDA and SQIVND (reference sequence). The V gene lost 3 bases and the J gene lost 4 bases, with 18 bases spanning the gap. The CDR3 spans 16 residues. The CDR3 loop is CASSIPQPTGPYGYTF. The CDR3 DNA follows: TGTGCCAGTAGTATCCCTCAGCCGACAGGACCCTATGGCTACACCTTC.

The V gene is TRBV6-5, the J gene TRBJ1-6, with TRBD1 as a possible D gene (6 bases). The CDR3 contains 15 residues. Trimming pared 6 bases from V and 8 bases from J, leaving 17 bases between. Germline loops: CDR1 MNHEY, CDR2 SVGAGI. This chain's CDR3 is CASRARTGTDSPLHF. CDR3 DNA: TGTGCCAGCAGGGCTAGAACAGGGACCGATTCACCCCTCCACTTT.

The chain combines TRBV5-4 with TRBJ2-1, with TRBD2 identical over 8 bases. This CDR3 spans 17 amino acids. CDR1 SGHNT and CDR2 YYREEE come from the germline V gene (reference sequence). V shed 4 bases, J shed 4 bases, and the junction held 13 bases outside the gene matches. The CDR3 spells CASSLSGASGRYNEQFF. DNA of the CDR3: TGTGCCAGCAGCCTGAGCGGGGCTAGCGGGCGATACAATGAGCAGTTCTTC.

This clone has a single count. The chain links TRBV29-1 to TRBJ1-1, with D possibly being TRBD1 (6 bases). Germline V CDR1 and CDR2: SQVTM, ANQGSEA. Trimming left V 4 bases short and J 2 bases short, with 14 bases between. This CDR3 contains 14 residues. DNA for the CDR3: TGCAGCGTTGCCGGACAGCCCCTTAACACTGAAGCTTTCTTT. This gives the protein CSVAGQPLNTEAFF.

In its sample, this clone was seen once. The J gene is TRBJ1-2, the V gene TRBV3-1 (or the pseudogene TRBV3-2), with a possible D match to TRBD1 (6 bases). The CDR3 covers 14 residues. Germline-derived CDR1 and CDR2 are LGHDT and YNNKEL (reference sequence). V lost 4 bases to trimming and J lost 8 bases, with 17 bases between them. CDR3 nucleotides: TGTGCCAGCAGCCCCCCGAACAGGGTAGGCGGCTACACCTTC. It specifies CASSPPNRVGGYTF.

This clone came up once. The chain carries TRBV5-4 and TRBJ2-2, with 7 bases lining up with TRBD1. The V segment lost 4 bases and the J segment 3 bases; nucleotides outside the gene matches: 6. This CDR3 contains 15 residues. Germline CDR1 reads SGHNT; CDR2 reads YYREEE (reference sequence). CDR3 in DNA: TGTGCCAGCAGCCCCAGACAGGGATACACCGGGGAGCTGTTTTTT. This sequence encodes CASSPRQGYTGELFF. The entire variable domain, with the rest obtained from reference TRBV5-4 and TRBJ2-2, is as follows: ETGVTQSPTHLIKTRGQQVTLRCSSQSGHNTVSWYQQALGQGPQFIFQYYREEENGRGNFPPRFSGLQFPNYSSELNVNALELDDSALYLCASSPRQGYTGELFFGEGSRLTVL.

The rearrangement links TRBV5-4 to TRBJ2-5; TRBD2 might be the D (7 bases). The V gene lost 4 bases and the J gene lost 5 bases, with 21 bases spanning the gap. CDR3 length equals 16 residues. Germline V gene lookup returns CDR1 SGHNT and CDR2 YYREEE (reference sequence). CDR3 amino acids: CASSGAGTPRGETQYF. CDR3 sequence (DNA): TGTGCCAGCAGCGGAGCGGGGACACCCCGGGGGGAGACCCAGTACTTC.

The CDR3 DNA is TGCGCCAGCAGCTATGAGGTCCGGGACAGAAATGAAGATAGCAATCAGCCCCAGCATTTT. This codes for CASSYEVRDRNEDSNQPQHF. J is TRBJ1-5 and V is TRBV4-1; 7 nucleotides agree with TRBD1. Trimming cost V 5 bases and J 0 bases; bases outside gene matches: 19. There are 20 residues in the CDR3. The germline V gene has CDR1 MGHRA and CDR2 YSYEKL.

The J gene is TRBJ1-2, the V gene TRBV10-3, with 9 bases matching TRBD1. This CDR3 has 13 amino acids. V dropped 6 bases and J dropped 3; count of bases not matched to a gene: 2. Germline CDR1 and CDR2: ENHRY and SYGVKD. The CDR3 sequence is CAISRQGDYGYTF. CDR3 DNA: TGTGCCATCAGCCGACAGGGGGACTATGGCTACACCTTC.

This chain uses TRBV30 with TRBJ1-6; 7 nucleotides agree with TRBD1. V dropped 3 bases and J dropped 7; count of bases not matched to a gene: 9. There are 15 residues in the CDR3. The V gene's germline CDR1 is GTSNPN and CDR2 SVGIG (reference sequence). CDR3 coding DNA: TGTGCCTGGAGCCAGACAGGGATTTCGAATTCACCCCTCCACTTT. Its protein product is CAWSQTGISNSPLHF.

This clone showed up just once. This sequence joins TRBV5-4 and TRBJ2-3; the match to TRBD2 covers 12 bases. The CDR3 has 16 amino acids. V lost 4 bases to trimming and J lost 3 bases; unmatched junction nucleotides: 6. Germline V CDR1 and CDR2: SGHNT, YYREEE (reference sequence). The CDR3 DNA reads TGTGCCAGCAGCCCCCGACTAGCGGGGGCGACAGATACGCAGTATTTT. It translates to CASSPRLAGATDTQYF.

V usage is TRBV5-5 and J usage is TRBJ2-3, with 7 bases aligning to TRBD1. Germline V gene sequence: CDR1 SGHKS, CDR2 YYEKEE (reference sequence). This CDR3 has 15 residues. V was clipped by 5 bases and J by 0 bases; unmatched bases: 6. The CDR3 loop is CASRPDRASTDTQYF. CDR3 coding DNA: TGTGCCAGCAGACCCGACAGGGCGAGCACAGATACGCAGTATTTT. Using reference TRBV5-5 and TRBJ2-3 for the parts outside the CDR3, the full variable domain is DAGVTQSPTHLIKTRGQQVTLRCSPISGHKSVSWYQQVLGQGPQFIFQYYEKEERGRGNFPDRFSARQFPNYSSELNVNALLLGDSALYLCASRPDRASTDTQYFGPGTRLTVL.

This chain uses TRBV18 with TRBJ2-1; TRBD1 aligns across 8 bases. The CDR3 is 14 residues long. Trimming took 6 bases from V and 5 from J; bases not matched to a gene: 6. The germline gives CDR1 KGHSH, CDR2 LQKENI. CDR3 protein: CASSPSTGDNEQFF. The CDR3 DNA reads TGTGCCAGCTCGCCGTCGACAGGGGACAATGAGCAGTTCTTC.

The chain has TRBV6-1 and TRBJ2-6; D remains unclear. Germline CDR1 is MNHNS and CDR2 is SASEGT. Trimming removed 3 bases from V and 2 bases from J, with 11 bases in between. The CDR3 length is 16 residues. CDR3 residues: CASSEVVLAGANVLTF. Written as DNA, the CDR3 is TGTGCCAGCAGTGAGGTCGTCCTAGCTGGGGCCAACGTCCTGACTTTC.

V usage is TRBV5-4 and J usage is TRBJ1-1, with D perhaps matching TRBD1 (5 bases). This CDR3 is built from 14 residues. V lost 7 bases, J lost 4 bases, and 17 bases lay in between. Looked up from germline, CDR1 is SGHNT and CDR2 is YYREEE (reference sequence). CDR3 residues: CASHLTGGSTEAFF. The CDR3 bases are TGTGCCAGCCATCTCACAGGAGGGAGCACTGAAGCTTTCTTT.

The chain links TRBV5-4 to TRBJ1-1; D remains unclear. CDR1 is SGHNT, CDR2 YYREEE, per germline (reference sequence). CDR3 length: 15 residues. V lost 4 bases and J lost 1, with 14 bases in between. CDR3 sequence reads: CASSAGWGGNTEAFF. The CDR3 DNA sequence: TGTGCCAGCAGCGCGGGGTGGGGAGGGAACACTGAAGCTTTCTTT.

V gene TRBV7-2 combines with J gene TRBJ1-1, with D possibly TRBD1 on 6 matching bases. Germline V gene data show CDR1 as SGHTA and CDR2 as FQGNSA. The CDR3 totals 14 residues. V gave up 5 bases and J gave up 2 bases, with 12 bases separating them. The CDR3 coding sequence is TGTGCCAGCAGCGTACAGGGATCAAACACTGAAGCTTTCTTT. Its protein product is CASSVQGSNTEAFF.

Written as DNA, the CDR3 is TGTGCCACCCAGACTAGCGGGGGGGACACCGGGGAGCTGTTTTTT. Protein product: CATQTSGGDTGELFF. This chain connects TRBV10-3 to TRBJ2-2, with 14 bases fitting TRBD2. The CDR3 contains 15 residues. V shed 10 bases, J shed 3 bases, and the junction held 4 bases outside the gene matches. CDR1 and CDR2 (germline): ENHRY, SYGVKD.

The chain combines TRBV7-2 with TRBJ2-7; TRBD1 matches 9 bases. The V segment lost 1 base and the J segment 1 base; nucleotides outside the gene matches: 8. The CDR3 has 17 residues. CDR1 is SGHTA and CDR2 is FQGNSA in the germline V gene. The DNA of the CDR3 is TGTGCCAGCAGCTTAGTTTCTCGGACAGGGGTTTCCTACGAGCAGTACTTC. Protein sequence: CASSLVSRTGVSYEQYF.

In nucleotides, the CDR3 is TGTGCCAGCAGAACAGGGGGCTCCTATAATTCACCCCTCCACTTT. This translates into CASRTGGSYNSPLHF. The V call is TRBV28, the J call TRBJ1-6; 8 bases fit TRBD1. The CDR3 spans 15 residues. The V segment lost 6 bases and the J segment 0 bases; nucleotides outside the gene matches: 1. Germline values: CDR1 MDHEN, CDR2 SYDVKM. The full variable domain, with the rest looked up from reference TRBV28 and TRBJ1-6, is DVKVTQSSRYLVKRTGEKVFLECVQDMDHENMFWYRQDPGLGLRLIYFSYDVKMKEKGDIPEGYSVSREKKERFSLILESASTNQTSMYLCASRTGGSYNSPLHFGNGTRLTVT.

This chain joins TRBV2 and TRBJ2-7; perhaps TRBD1 as D (5 bases). Germline V gene lookup returns CDR1 SNHLY and CDR2 FYNNEI. The ends were cut back, 6 bases at V and 3 bases at J, with 9 bases in the middle. This CDR3 is built from 12 residues. CDR3 amino acids: CASSQTVYEQYF. CDR3 DNA: TGTGCCAGCAGCCAGACAGTCTACGAGCAGTACTTC.

This chain connects TRBV7-9 to TRBJ2-7; 7 positions agree with TRBD2. V lost 3 bases and J lost 2; bases outside the gene matches: 10. The germline V gene has CDR1 SEHNR and CDR2 FQNEAQ (reference sequence). This CDR3 region has 16 residues. The CDR3 DNA reads TGTGCCAGCAGCTTTTTTGGGGGGGGACTGGCCTACGAGCAGTACTTC. Translated: CASSFFGGGLAYEQYF.

V gene TRBV19 combines with J gene TRBJ2-7; 7 bases match TRBD1. Losses at the gene ends were 3 bases for V and 7 bases for J; bases not matched to a gene: 12. The germline CDR1 and CDR2 sequences are LNHDA and SQIVND (reference sequence). The CDR3 covers 15 residues. Here the CDR3 DNA reads TGTGCCAGTAGTATCGAAGGACAGGCCTATCGGGAGCAGTACTTC. Translating gives CASSIEGQAYREQYF.

This rearrangement joins TRBV30 to TRBJ2-2; 7 bases agree with TRBD2. The germline V gene encodes CDR1 GTSNPN and CDR2 SVGIG (reference sequence). Germline trimming cut 2 bases from V and 5 bases from J; bases unmatched to any gene: 11. The CDR3 is made up of 16 amino acids. The CDR3 loop is CAWSPPRGVGTGELFF. CDR3 nucleotide sequence: TGTGCCTGGAGTCCCCCCCGGGGGGTGGGAACCGGGGAGCTGTTTTTT.

The V and J genes are TRBV11-3 and TRBJ1-6; D might be TRBD1 (6 bases). Germline-derived CDR1 and CDR2 are SGHNT and YENEEA. The CDR3 consists of 16 residues. V lost 6 bases and J 2 bases, leaving 14 bases between the germline ends. This chain's CDR3 is CASRKAGAPYNSPLHF. In nucleotides, the CDR3 is TGTGCCAGCAGGAAAGCAGGGGCTCCCTATAATTCACCCCTCCACTTT.

The CDR3 DNA is TGCGCCAGCAGCCAAGAAAAGCGGCCTGGGGAGCAGTTCTTC. It is translated as CASSQEKRPGEQFF. The rearrangement links TRBV4-1 to TRBJ2-1; D possibly corresponds to TRBD2 (5 bases). The V end was cut by 0 bases, the J end by 10 bases, with 13 bases between. There are 14 residues in the CDR3. Germline V gene data show CDR1 as MGHRA and CDR2 as YSYEKL.

The gene calls are TRBV5-4 and TRBJ1-2, with no clear D. Per germline, CDR1 SGHNT and CDR2 YYREEE (reference sequence). V lost 3 bases to trimming and J lost 3 bases, with 9 bases between them. The CDR3 is made up of 13 amino acids. The CDR3, as DNA: TGTGCCAGCAGCTATAGACAAGACTATGGCTACACCTTC. Amino acids: CASSYRQDYGYTF. Full variable domain (remainder filled in from reference TRBV5-4 and TRBJ1-2): ETGVTQSPTHLIKTRGQQVTLRCSSQSGHNTVSWYQQALGQGPQFIFQYYREEENGRGNFPPRFSGLQFPNYSSELNVNALELDDSALYLCASSYRQDYGYTFGSGTRLTVV.